This entry features one T cell receptor (beta chain) sequence. The antigen is not known. This specimen belongs to a study of T cells after yellow fever vaccination. Study-level background: Any fraction with a low cell number was prepared using SMART-Seq v4 Ultra Low Input. Study-level points and caveats: Just a small share of clonotypes turned up in the CD4 compartment as well as the CD8 compartment. Weaker overall, the secondary response nonetheless peaked faster (day 5 versus 15).

CDR3 length: 13 amino acids. In germline, CDR1 is GTSNPN, CDR2 SVGIG (reference sequence). With 0 bases removed from V and 6 bases from J, the gap between germline ends came to 8 bases. Template-switching 5'RACE yielded the TCR cDNA; a universal primer site and UMIs were added in the process. A single record per CDR3 protein comes from TCRdb applying MiXCR to the 5' RACE reads. The profile shows 150,000 to 200,000 distinct CDR3 sequences, about 11% of them singletons. The clonotype originates from a man between 18 and 35 years old who received the YFV17D yellow fever vaccine. This material consisted of CD8+ T cells sorted from PBMCs, taken 15 days after the yellow fever booster vaccination. The V and J genes are TRBV30 and TRBJ2-2; a weak D match, TRBD2 (5 bases). The CDR3 sequence: CAWSVGGAGELFF. The DNA of the CDR3 is TGTGCCTGGAGTGTAGGAGGCGCCGGGGAGCTGTTTTTT. Based on the CDR3 plus reference TRBV30 and TRBJ2-2, the full variable domain is SQTIHQWPATLVQPVGSPLSLECTVEGTSNPNLYWYRQAAGRGLQLLFYSVGIGQISSEVPQNLSASRPQDRQFILSSKKLLLSDSGFYLCAWSVGGAGELFFGEGSRLTVL.